What follows is one T cell receptor beta chain and its context. This clonotype appeared many times. Its antigen is still unknown. Per-base qualities were not stored, and no clone one base away is much larger. Amplification of TCR beta CDR3 regions was carried out from RNA transcripts. The TCR CDR3 was subjected to a first round of RT-PCR using the HTBI primer set and the Qiagen OneStep RT-PCR kit. Libraries were constructed in a second round of multiplex PCR, after which size selection and purification were carried out. The libraries were sequenced on an Illumina HiSeq2000 using paired-end 100 bp reads. Regarding the original processing steps: SOAPnuke was used to process the raw data, with reads discarded if the reads contained adapters or uncalled bases, had a mean Phred below 15, or lacked an exact constant-primer or identifier match. COPE v1.2.5 was used to merge high-quality paired reads, and clonotypes were defined as unique nucleotide sequences. Clonotypes were aligned to IMGT TRBV, TRBD and TRBJ reference segments using MiTCR v1.1. Only V-J combinations with frequency above 0.0001, covering approximately 99% of repertoires, were analysed. The TCS score was defined as F50 (clonal expansion) divided by E x V (chaos), with BLOSUM62-based TCRdist calculated between CDR3 peptides within each V-J. Welch's t-statistics and random forest reduced 514 V-J features to 13, which were used in a naive Bayes classifier (R e1071). Thyroid-blood repertoire similarity was quantified with the Morisita-Horn index. In TCRdb, the public reads were trimmed at Q25 with fastp and aligned with MiXCR, with productive beta chains retained. Rows merge per CDR3 protein into single entries with the most common DNA and genes. None of the V and J calls come from the authors' own analysis; TCRdb made them. Present in this sample are 45,000 to 55,000 distinct CDR3 sequences, 45% to 65% of which were seen just once. Together, the top ten hold roughly a third of the sample.

This specimen comes from a study of T cells in Graves' hyperthyroidism and ophthalmopathy (dated by TCRdb to about 2019). Regarding the complete study: A discovery cohort of approximately 100 patients, about 40 with Graves' ophthalmopathy and 55 to 60 with stable Graves' hyperthyroidism, was used to find distinguishing TCR V-J signatures. Thyroid tissue and blood T-cell repertoires from over 5 Graves' hyperthyroidism patients were also compared in the study. After sampling, hyperthyroidism patients received methimazole starting at 30 mg daily, and ophthalmopathy patients received high-dose intravenous methylprednisolone. For training and testing, the 95 to 100 patients in the discovery cohort were randomly divided in a 7:3 ratio. The paper reports TCR Vbeta CDR3 sequencing of 135 peripheral blood samples: under 45 ophthalmopathy, over 70 hyperthyroidism and around 17 progressor patients. Prospective prediction of ophthalmopathy was tested in an independent validation cohort of approximately 19 hyperthyroidism patients and 17 patients who later progressed to ophthalmopathy. General study outcomes and caveats: In cross-validation, a model built on a 13 V-J signature told ophthalmopathy apart from stable hyperthyroidism with under 90% sensitivity and roughly 81% specificity, and in testing the same model reached 80%/75%. In validation, the model predicted progression to ophthalmopathy a median of roughly six months before onset, with approximately 70% sensitivity and roughly 73% specificity. Sample size was not statistically predetermined, and blinding of investigators to group allocation was not performed. Blood samples also contained most of the expanded thyroid clonotypes (frequency above 0.001), which suggests that blood repertoires may reflect thyroid immune responses.

For this chain, trimming is 1 base at the V end and 7 bases at the J end, and the number of junction bases without a gene match is 7. The CDR3 covers 16 residues, taking in both the cysteine and the phenylalanine. This entry keeps only the CDR3 DNA: 48 bases, framed from base 1. CDR1 MNHNS and CDR2 SASEGT are derived from the germline V gene. Graves' hyperthyroidism was defined as stable when no progression to ophthalmopathy occurred over 18 months of follow-up. The hyperthyroidism patients were between 18 and 65 years old and newly diagnosed, with a disease duration of less than 2 months. The study excluded patients with uncontrolled infections, other autoimmune diseases, pregnancy or lactation. Diagnoses were based on clinical symptoms, serum thyroxine and TRAb, thyroid ultrasound and orbital computed tomography. Trizol reagent was used to extract total RNA, and RNA quality was then checked on an Agilent 2100 Bioanalyzer.

The sequencing sample was made of peripheral blood or thyroid tissue (not recorded which). The sequence was obtained from a man between 18 and 35 years old with Graves' hyperthyroidism. The chain was built from TRBV6-1 and TRBJ2-5, and 12 bases in between align with TRBD1. CDR3 protein: CASSEGGTGGRGTQYF. The bases are TGTGCCAGCAGTGAAGGGGGGACAGGGGGCCGGGGGACCCAGTACTTC.